Each of the 2 T cell receptor beta chains below was sequenced from the same sample in a study of cytomegalovirus exposure and HLA in healthy donors. Use of 60 Vbeta and 13 Jbeta primers characterized the PCR. Assay used: immunoSEQ multiplex PCR; TCRdb lists only in-frame clones, some missing. The sample consists of 150,000 to 180,000 clones, roughly 82% of them appearing once. Sequenced sample: PBMCs. The receptors come from a woman aged 50 to 60 in good health and CMV-seropositive.

The rearrangement uses TRBV6-1 and TRBJ2-2; no firm D call. This CDR3 region has 14 residues. V lost 7 bases to trimming and J lost 0 bases, with 9 bases between them. Germline CDR1 is MNHNS and CDR2 is SASEGT. The CDR3 spells CASTLKPNTGELFF. Here the CDR3 DNA reads TGTGCCAGCACACTGAAACCGAACACCGGGGAGCTGTTTTTT.

This clone was detected once. This chain connects TRBV5-8 to TRBJ1-5, with a tentative D call TRBD1 (5 bases). Germline CDR1 SGHTS, CDR2 YDEGEE. This CDR3 contains 16 residues. The ends were cut back, 0 bases at V and 1 base at J, with 11 bases in the middle. The CDR3 protein is CASSLVGGASNQPQHF. DNA for the CDR3: TGTGCCAGCAGCTTGGTCGGGGGAGCGAGCAATCAGCCCCAGCATTTT.